The source of this T cell receptor beta chain is a study of T cells in Graves' hyperthyroidism and ophthalmopathy. For the study at large: Peripheral blood draws took place at initial diagnosis, ahead of any treatment.

In this sample, this clonotype turned up a few times. The antigen remains unidentified. Study-level findings and limits: The model made its ophthalmopathy prediction, and onset followed a median about 5.9 months later.

This CDR3 spans 16 amino acids. Looked up from germline, CDR1 is SGHRS and CDR2 is YFSETQ. V was shortened by 0 bases and J by 4 bases, with 11 bases between the two germline ends. TCR beta CDR3 regions were amplified from RNA transcripts. A first-round RT-PCR of the TCR CDR3 used the HTBI primer set. Each CDR3 protein is one row after TCRdb ran MiXCR on the multiplex PCR reads. The table records around 530,000 distinct CDR3 sequences, about a sixth of them present only once. Sequencing was carried out using blood. The clonotype was recovered from a young woman with Graves' ophthalmopathy. The gene calls are TRBV5-1 and TRBJ2-6; tentatively, D is TRBD1 (6 bases). CDR3 amino acids: CASSLAGTTGANVLTF. The CDR3 bases are TGCGCCAGCAGCTTGGCAGGGACAACAGGGGCCAACGTCCTGACTTTC.